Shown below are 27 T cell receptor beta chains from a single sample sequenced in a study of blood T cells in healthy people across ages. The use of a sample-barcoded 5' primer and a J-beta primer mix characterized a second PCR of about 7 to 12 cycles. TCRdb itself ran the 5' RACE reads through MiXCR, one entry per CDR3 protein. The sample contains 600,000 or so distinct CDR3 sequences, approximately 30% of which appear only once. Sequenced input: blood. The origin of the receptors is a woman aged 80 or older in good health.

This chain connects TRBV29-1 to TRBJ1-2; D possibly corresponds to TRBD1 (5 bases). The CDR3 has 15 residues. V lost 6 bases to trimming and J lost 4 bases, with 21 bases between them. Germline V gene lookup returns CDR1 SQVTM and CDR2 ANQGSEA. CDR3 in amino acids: CSVLDSRGFFYGYTF. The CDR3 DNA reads TGCAGCGTCCTCGACAGTCGGGGCTTTTTCTATGGCTACACCTTC. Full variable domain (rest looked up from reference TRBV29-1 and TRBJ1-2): SAVISQKPSRDICQRGTSLTIQCQVDSQVTMMFWYRQQPGQSLTLIATANQGSEATYESGFVIDKFPISRPNLTFSTLTVSNMSPEDSSIYLCSVLDSRGFFYGYTFGSGTRLTVV.

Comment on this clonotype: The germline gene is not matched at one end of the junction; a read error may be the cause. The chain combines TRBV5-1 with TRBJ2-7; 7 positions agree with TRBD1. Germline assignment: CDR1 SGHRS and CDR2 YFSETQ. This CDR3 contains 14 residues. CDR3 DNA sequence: TGCGCCAGCAGCTTGAAAGGGGGCTCCTTCGAGCAGTACTTC. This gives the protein CASSLKGGSFEQYF.

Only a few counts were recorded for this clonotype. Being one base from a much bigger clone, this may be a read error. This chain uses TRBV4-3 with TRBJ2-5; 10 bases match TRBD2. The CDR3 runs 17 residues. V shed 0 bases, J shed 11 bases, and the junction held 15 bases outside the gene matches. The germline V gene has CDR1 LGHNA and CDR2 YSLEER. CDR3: CASSQDTPAGGHNEQYF. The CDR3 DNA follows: TGCGCCAGCAGCCAAGATACGCCAGCGGGGGGGCACAATGAGCAGTACTTC.

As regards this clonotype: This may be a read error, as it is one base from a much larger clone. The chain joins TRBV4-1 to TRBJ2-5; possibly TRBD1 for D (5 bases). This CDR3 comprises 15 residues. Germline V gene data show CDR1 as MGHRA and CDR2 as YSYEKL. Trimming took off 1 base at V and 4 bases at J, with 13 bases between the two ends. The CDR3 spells CASSQVKVGRETQYF. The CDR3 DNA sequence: TGCGCCAGCAGCCAAGTGAAAGTGGGGCGAGAGACCCAGTACTTC.

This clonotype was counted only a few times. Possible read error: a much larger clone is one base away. CDR3 in DNA: TGTGCCAGCAGCTCATGCGGGGGGGCCAGTGAGCAGTTCTTC. Its translation is CASSSCGGASEQFF. The chain carries TRBV9 and TRBJ2-1; 9 bases line up with TRBD2. Germline CDR1 SGDLS, CDR2 YYNGEE. The CDR3 covers 14 residues. V dropped 4 bases and J dropped 9; count of bases not matched to a gene: 8.

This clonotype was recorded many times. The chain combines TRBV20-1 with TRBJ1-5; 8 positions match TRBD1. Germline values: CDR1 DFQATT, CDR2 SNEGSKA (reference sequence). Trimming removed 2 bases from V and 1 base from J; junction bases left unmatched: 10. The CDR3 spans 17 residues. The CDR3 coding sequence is TGCAGTGCTAGACCGGGGACAGGCCGAGGGAGCAATCAGCCCCAGCATTTT. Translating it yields CSARPGTGRGSNQPQHF.

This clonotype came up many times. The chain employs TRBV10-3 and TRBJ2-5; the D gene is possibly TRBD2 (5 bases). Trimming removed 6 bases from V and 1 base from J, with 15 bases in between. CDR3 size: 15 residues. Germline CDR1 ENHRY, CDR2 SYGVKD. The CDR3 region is CAISPAFGGQETQYF. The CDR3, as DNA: TGTGCCATCAGCCCAGCCTTTGGAGGCCAAGAGACCCAGTACTTC.

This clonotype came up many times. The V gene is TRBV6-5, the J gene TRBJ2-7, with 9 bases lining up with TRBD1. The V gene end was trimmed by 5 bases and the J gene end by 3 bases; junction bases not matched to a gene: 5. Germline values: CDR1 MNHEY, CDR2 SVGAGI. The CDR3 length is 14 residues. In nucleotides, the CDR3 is TGTGCCAGCAGTCCCGGGACAGGGATCTACGAGCAGTACTTC. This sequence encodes CASSPGTGIYEQYF.

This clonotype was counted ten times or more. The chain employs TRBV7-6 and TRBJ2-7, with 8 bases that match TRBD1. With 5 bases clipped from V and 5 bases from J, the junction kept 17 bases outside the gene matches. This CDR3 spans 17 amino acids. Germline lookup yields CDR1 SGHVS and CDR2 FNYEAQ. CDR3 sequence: CASSHLVGQGELHEQYF. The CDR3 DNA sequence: TGTGCCAGCAGCCACTTGGTTGGACAGGGTGAACTCCACGAGCAGTACTTC.

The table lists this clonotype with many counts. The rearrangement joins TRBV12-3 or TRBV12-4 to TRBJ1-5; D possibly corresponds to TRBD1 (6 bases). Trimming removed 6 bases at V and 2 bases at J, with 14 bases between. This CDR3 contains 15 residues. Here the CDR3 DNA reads TGTGCCAGCAGCCTAGACAGGCATGGCAATCAGCCCCAGCATTTT. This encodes CASSLDRHGNQPQHF.

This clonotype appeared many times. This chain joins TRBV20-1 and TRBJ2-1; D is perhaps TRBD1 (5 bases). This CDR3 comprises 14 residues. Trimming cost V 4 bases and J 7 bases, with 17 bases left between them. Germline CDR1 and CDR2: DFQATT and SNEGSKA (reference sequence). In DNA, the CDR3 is TGCAGTGCTACGGACAACCCGATTGAAAATGAGCAGTTCTTC. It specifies CSATDNPIENEQFF.

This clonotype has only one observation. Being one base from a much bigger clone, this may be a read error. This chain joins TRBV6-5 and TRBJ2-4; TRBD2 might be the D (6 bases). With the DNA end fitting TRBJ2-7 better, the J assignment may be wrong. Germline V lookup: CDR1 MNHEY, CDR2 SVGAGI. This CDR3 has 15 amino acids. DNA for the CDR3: TGTGCCAGCAGGGACGGGGAGGCCCCATCCTACGAGCAGTACTTC. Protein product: CASRDGEAPSYEQYF.

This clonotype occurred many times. CDR3 residues: CSARDPLAGARGTQYF. In DNA, the CDR3 is TGCAGTGCTAGAGATCCCCTAGCGGGGGCCCGGGGGACCCAGTACTTC. This sequence joins TRBV20-1 and TRBJ2-5; 10 nucleotides agree with TRBD2. From germline, CDR1 is DFQATT and CDR2 SNEGSKA (reference sequence). This CDR3 region has 16 residues. Trimming removed 0 bases from V and 7 bases from J; junction bases left unmatched: 11.

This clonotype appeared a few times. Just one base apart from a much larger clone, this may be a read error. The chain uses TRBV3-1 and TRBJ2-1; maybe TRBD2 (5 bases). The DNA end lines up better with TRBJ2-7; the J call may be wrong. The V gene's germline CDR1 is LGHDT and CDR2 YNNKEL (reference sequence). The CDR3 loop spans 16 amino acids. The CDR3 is CASSQGGPSSYNEQYF. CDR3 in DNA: TGTGCCAGCAGCCAAGGCGGGCCCAGCTCCTACAATGAGCAGTACTTC.

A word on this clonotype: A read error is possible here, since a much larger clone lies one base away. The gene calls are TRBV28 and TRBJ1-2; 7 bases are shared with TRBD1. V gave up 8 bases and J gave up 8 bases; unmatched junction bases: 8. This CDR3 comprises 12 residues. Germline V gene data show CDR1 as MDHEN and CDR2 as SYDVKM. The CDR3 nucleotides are TGTGCCAGCCGGGAACAGGGGTCGGGCTACACCTTC. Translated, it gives CASREQGSGYTF.

The CDR3 sequence is CSAPGNSGSTDTQYF. The CDR3 nucleotides are TGCAGTGCTCCCGGGAATAGCGGATCCACAGATACGCAGTATTTT. This chain links TRBV20-1 with TRBJ2-3, with D possibly TRBD2 on 6 matching bases. V was cut by 5 bases and J by 2 bases, with 17 bases left in between. Germline loops: CDR1 DFQATT, CDR2 SNEGSKA (reference sequence). The CDR3 is made up of 15 amino acids.

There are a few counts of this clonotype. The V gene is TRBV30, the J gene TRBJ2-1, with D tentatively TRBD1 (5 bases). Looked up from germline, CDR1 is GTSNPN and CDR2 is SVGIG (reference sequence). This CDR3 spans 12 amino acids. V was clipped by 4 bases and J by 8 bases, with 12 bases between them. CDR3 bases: TGTGCCTGGACCCTAGTAGGGGATGAGCAGTTCTTC. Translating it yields CAWTLVGDEQFF. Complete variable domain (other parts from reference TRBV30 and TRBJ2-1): SQTIHQWPATLVQPVGSPLSLECTVEGTSNPNLYWYRQAAGRGLQLLFYSVGIGQISSEVPQNLSASRPQDRQFILSSKKLLLSDSGFYLCAWTLVGDEQFFGPGTRLTVL.

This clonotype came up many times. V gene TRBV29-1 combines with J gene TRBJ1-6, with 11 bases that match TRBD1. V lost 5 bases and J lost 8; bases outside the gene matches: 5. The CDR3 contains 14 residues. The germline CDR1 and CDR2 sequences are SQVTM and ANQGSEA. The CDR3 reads CSVLPGQGDSPLHF. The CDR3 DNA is TGCAGCGTTCTACCGGGACAGGGGGATTCACCCCTCCACTTT.

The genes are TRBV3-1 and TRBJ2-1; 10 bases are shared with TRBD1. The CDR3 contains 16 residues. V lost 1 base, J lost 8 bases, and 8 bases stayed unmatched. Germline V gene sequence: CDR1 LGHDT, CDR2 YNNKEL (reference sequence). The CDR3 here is CASSQGPTGGFDEQFF. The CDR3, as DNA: TGTGCCAGCAGCCAAGGTCCGACAGGGGGCTTCGATGAGCAGTTCTTC.

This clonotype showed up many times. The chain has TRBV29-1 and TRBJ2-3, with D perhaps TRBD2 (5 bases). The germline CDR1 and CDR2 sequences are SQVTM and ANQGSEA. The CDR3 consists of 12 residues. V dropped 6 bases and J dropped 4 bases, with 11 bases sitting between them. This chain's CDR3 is CSVTPRADTQYF. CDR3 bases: TGCAGCGTGACCCCGCGGGCAGATACGCAGTATTTT.

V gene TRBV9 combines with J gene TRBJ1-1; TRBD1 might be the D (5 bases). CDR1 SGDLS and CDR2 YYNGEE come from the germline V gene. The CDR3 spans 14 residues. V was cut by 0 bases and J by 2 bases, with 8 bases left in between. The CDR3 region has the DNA TGTGCCAGCAGCGTAGGACAGAGCAACACTGAAGCTTTCTTT. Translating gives CASSVGQSNTEAFF.

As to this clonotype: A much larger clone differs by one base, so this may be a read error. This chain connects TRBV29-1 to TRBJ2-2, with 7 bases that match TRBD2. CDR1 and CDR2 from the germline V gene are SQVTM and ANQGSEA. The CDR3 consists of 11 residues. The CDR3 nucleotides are TGCGGGGGGGTCGACACCGGGGAGCTGTTTTTT. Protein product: CGGVDTGELFF.

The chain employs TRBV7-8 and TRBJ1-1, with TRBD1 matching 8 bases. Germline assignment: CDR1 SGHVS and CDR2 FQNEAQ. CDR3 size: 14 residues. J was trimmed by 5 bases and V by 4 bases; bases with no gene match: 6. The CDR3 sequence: CASSWADRGTEAFF. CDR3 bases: TGTGCCAGCAGCTGGGCAGACAGGGGAACTGAAGCTTTCTTT.

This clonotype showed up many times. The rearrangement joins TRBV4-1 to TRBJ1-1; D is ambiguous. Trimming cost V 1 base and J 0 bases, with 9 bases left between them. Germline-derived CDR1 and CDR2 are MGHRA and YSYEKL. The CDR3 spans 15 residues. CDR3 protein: CASSQVGVMNTEAFF. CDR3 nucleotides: TGCGCCAGCAGCCAAGTAGGAGTCATGAACACTGAAGCTTTCTTT.

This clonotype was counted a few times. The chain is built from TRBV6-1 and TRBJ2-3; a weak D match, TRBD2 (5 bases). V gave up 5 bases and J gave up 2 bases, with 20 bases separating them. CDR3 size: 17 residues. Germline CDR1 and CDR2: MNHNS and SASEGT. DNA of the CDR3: TGTGCCAGCAGTAAAAAAGGGAGACCCTACTCCACAGATACGCAGTATTTT. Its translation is CASSKKGRPYSTDTQYF.

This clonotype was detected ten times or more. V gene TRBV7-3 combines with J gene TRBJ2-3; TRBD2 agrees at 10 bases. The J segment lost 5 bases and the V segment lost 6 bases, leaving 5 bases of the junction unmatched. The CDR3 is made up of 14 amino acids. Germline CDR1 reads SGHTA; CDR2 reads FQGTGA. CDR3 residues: CASSLTSGKDTQYF. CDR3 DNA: TGTGCCAGCAGTCTTACTAGCGGGAAAGATACGCAGTATTTT.

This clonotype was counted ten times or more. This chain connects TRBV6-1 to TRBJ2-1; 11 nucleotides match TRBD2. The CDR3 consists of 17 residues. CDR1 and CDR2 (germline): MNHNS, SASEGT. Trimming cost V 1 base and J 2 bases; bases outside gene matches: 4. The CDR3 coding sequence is TGTGCCAGCAGTGAAGTGCCGACTAGCGGGGCCTACAATGAGCAGTTCTTC. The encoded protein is CASSEVPTSGAYNEQFF.